Described below is a single T cell receptor (beta chain) sequence and its context. The antigen remains undetermined. The repertoire was sequenced with immunoSEQ multiplex PCR; TCRdb's copy has only in-frame clones and lacks some. The repertoire holds 180,000 or so clones, with 80% to 90% as singletons. This sample was taken from a study of cytomegalovirus exposure and HLA in healthy donors. Notes on the study in general: Approximately 160 TCR beta chains were listed as cytomegalovirus-associated. Many donors carried some public TCRs, although rarity characterized most TCR sequences.

Germline assignment: CDR1 MNHNY and CDR2 SVGAGI (reference sequence). The CDR3 contains 16 residues. With 2 bases clipped from V and 1 base from J, the junction kept 6 bases outside the gene matches. This TCR was recovered from a woman between 25 and 40 years old in good health and CMV-seronegative. The sample taken for sequencing was PBMCs. The V and J genes are TRBV6-6 and TRBJ2-7; 9 bases are a match to TRBD1. The CDR3 coding sequence is TGTGCCAGCAGTTACCGGAGGACAGGGGATTCCTACGAGCAGTACTTC. Its translation: CASSYRRTGDSYEQYF.